This T cell receptor (beta chain) is from a study of graft-versus-host responses after intestinal transplantation. Study overall: Transplant recipients had multivisceral, liver-intestinal, or isolated intestinal grafts. Study observations and caveats: With peak circulating GvH clone levels came an association with early post-transplant HvG declines. When patients had graft-donor T cell macrochimerism, their allografts held high graft-versus-host to host-versus-graft clonal ratios.

Assay: immunoSEQ multiplex PCR; the TCRdb copy retains only in-frame clones and omits some. The data contain roughly 16,000 clones, over 50% of them seen just once; the ten biggest clones take up roughly 13%. The CDR3 is made up of 16 amino acids. Intraepithelial and lamina propria lymphocytes were freed from processed graft tissue. Comment on this clone: What it binds is not known.

The sequence derives from a human patient who received an intestinal transplant, so some T cells may come from the graft donor. The sequenced sample was ileum tissue, obtained 524 days after transplant. The chain has TRBV21-1 and TRBJ2-7; the D call of TRBD1 is as the table states it, not checked on the DNA. TRBV21-1 is a documented pseudogene. As DNA, the CDR3 is TGTGCCAGCAGCAAGGAGACCGGGACAGTCGGCTACGAGCAGTACTTC. Residues: CASSKETGTVGYEQYF.